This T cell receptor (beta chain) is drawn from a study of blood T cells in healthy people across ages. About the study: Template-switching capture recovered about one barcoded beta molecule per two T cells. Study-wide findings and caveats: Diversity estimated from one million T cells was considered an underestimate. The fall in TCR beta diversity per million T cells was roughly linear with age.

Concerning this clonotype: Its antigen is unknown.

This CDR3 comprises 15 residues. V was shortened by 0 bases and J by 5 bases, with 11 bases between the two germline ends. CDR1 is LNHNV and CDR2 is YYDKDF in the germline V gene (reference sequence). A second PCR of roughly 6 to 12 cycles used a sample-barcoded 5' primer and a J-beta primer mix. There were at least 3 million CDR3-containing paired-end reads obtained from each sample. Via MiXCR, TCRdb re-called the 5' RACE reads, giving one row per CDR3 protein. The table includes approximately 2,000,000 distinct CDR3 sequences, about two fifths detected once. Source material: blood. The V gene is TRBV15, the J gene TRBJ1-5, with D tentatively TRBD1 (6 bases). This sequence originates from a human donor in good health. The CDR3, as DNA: TGTGCCACCAGCAGAGAGAGAGGGGGATATCAGCCCCAGCATTTT. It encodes CATSRERGGYQPQHF.